A single T cell receptor (beta chain) is shown here with its context. This sample is drawn from a study of OX40 agonist ivuxolimab in advanced cancers. About the study: Head and neck, renal cell, melanoma or hepatocellular carcinoma were the cancers that dose-escalation patients had.

Trimming stripped 3 bases from V and 2 bases from J, with 7 bases between. The CDR3 spans 12 residues. CDR1 is SQVTM, CDR2 ANQGSEA, per germline. Patients who had autoimmune disease history or got systemic immunosuppression were left out. Baseline, cycle 4 day 1, and cycle 7 day 1 were the blood sampling points. Sequencing used immunoSEQ multiplex PCR; TCRdb keeps in-frame clones, though not all of them. Here the sample spans approximately 86,000 clones, about 86% being singletons. V is TRBV29-1 and J is TRBJ1-2; D not certain. The specimen was CD4+ or CD8+ T cells sorted from blood, collected in a trial of the OX40 agonist ivuxolimab. This sequence was found in an adult with an advanced solid tumor such as melanoma, head and neck, liver or kidney cancer. The CDR3: CSVEPVNYGYTF. The CDR3 bases are TGCAGCGTTGAGCCCGTCAACTATGGCTACACCTTC.